This T cell receptor beta chain appears in the sequencing data of a study of T cell repertoires in cytomegalovirus infection. Across the study: A matching HLA type, together with CMV infection, was signaled by public TCR beta signatures.

Germline CDR1 and CDR2: SGHTA and FQGTGA. The CDR3 has 15 amino acids. With 5 bases clipped from V and 2 bases from J, the junction kept 4 bases outside the gene matches. TCRdb itself ran the reads through MiXCR, one entry per CDR3 protein. In the table there are about 400,000 distinct CDR3 sequences, roughly 34% of which are singletons. About this clonotype: Its antigen is unknown.

Sequenced here: cultured PBMCs, sampled from culture after CMV antigen stimulation. The TCR originated in a human donor in good health (CMV status not recorded). Some clones in this sample may be carry-over from other donors' samples. The chain uses TRBV7-3 and TRBJ2-7; 12 bases line up with TRBD2. The CDR3, as DNA: TGTGCCAGCAGCCTTCTAGCGGGAGGGCCCTACGAGCAGTACTTC. It codes for CASSLLAGGPYEQYF.